The 21 T cell receptor beta chains below all came from one sample that was sequenced in a study of blood T cell repertoires in COVID-19. The data were produced by immunoSEQ multiplex PCR, yet TCRdb's version contains in-frame clones alone and is incomplete. This table has tens of thousands of clones, roughly 90% appearing once. Specimen: peripheral blood. The receptors shown here come from a man between 65 and 79 years old with acute or convalescent COVID-19.

The V call is TRBV9, the J call TRBJ2-3; D unclear. The CDR3 runs to 15 residues. V was clipped by 1 base and J by 6 bases, with 15 bases between them. Germline CDR1 and CDR2: SGDLS and YYNGEE. CDR3 in amino acids: CASSVSSPNLDTQYF. CDR3 sequence (DNA): TGTGCCAGCAGCGTAAGTTCCCCTAACTTGGATACGCAGTATTTT.

The chain combines TRBV3-1 (or the pseudogene TRBV3-2) with TRBJ2-3, with TRBD1 as a possible D gene (5 bases). The CDR3 totals 12 residues. The V gene's germline CDR1 is LGHDT and CDR2 YNNKEL (reference sequence). The V end lost 0 bases, the J end lost 7 bases, and 5 bases lay between the germline ends. The CDR3 reads CASSQEGHTQYF. The CDR3 coding sequence is TGTGCCAGCAGCCAAGAGGGGCATACGCAGTATTTT.

This clone was seen a few times. The chain joins TRBV5-4 to TRBJ2-4; TRBD2 might be the D (6 bases). The V end lost 1 base, the J end lost 2 bases, and 13 bases lay between the germline ends. The CDR3 totals 16 residues. Germline V gives CDR1 SGHNT, CDR2 YYREEE (reference sequence). The CDR3 spells CASSLRGRLTKNIQYF. The CDR3 coding sequence is TGTGCCAGCAGCTTGCGGGGGAGGTTGACCAAAAACATTCAGTACTTC.

This rearrangement joins TRBV6-5 to TRBJ1-1; 11 bases are shared with TRBD1. Germline V gene data show CDR1 as MNHEY and CDR2 as SVGAGI. The CDR3 is 14 amino acids. J was trimmed by 5 bases and V by 7 bases; bases with no gene match: 6. The CDR3 spells CASKKGQGGTEAFF. CDR3 nucleotides: TGTGCCAGCAAGAAGGGACAGGGGGGTACTGAAGCTTTCTTT.

This chain connects TRBV9 to TRBJ2-2, with a weak D call TRBD1 (6 bases). The V gene's germline CDR1 is SGDLS and CDR2 YYNGEE. V was pared by 4 bases and J by 6 bases, with 19 bases between. The CDR3 consists of 16 residues. In DNA form, the CDR3 reads TGTGCCAGCAGCACCACAGGGATTAACCACCCCGGGGAGCTGTTTTTT. It codes for CASSTTGINHPGELFF.

The V call is TRBV27, the J call TRBJ2-3; D is unclear. V was pared by 4 bases and J by 5 bases, with 7 bases between. CDR3 length: 12 residues. CDR1 and CDR2 (germline): MNHEY, SMNVEV (reference sequence). CDR3 residues: CASSSRGDTQYF. The CDR3 DNA is TGTGCCAGCAGTTCTAGAGGAGATACGCAGTATTTT.

V usage is TRBV12-3 or TRBV12-4 and J usage is TRBJ1-5; possible D gene TRBD1, 6 bases. This CDR3 has 13 amino acids. Trimming cost V 6 bases and J 1 base, with 7 bases left between them. CDR3 sequence reads: CASRGQSNQPQHF. In nucleotides, the CDR3 is TGTGCCAGCAGAGGACAGAGCAATCAGCCCCAGCATTTT.

The V gene is TRBV5-8, the J gene TRBJ2-1; no clear D. Trimming removed 3 bases from V and 1 base from J, with 14 bases in between. CDR1 and CDR2 (germline): SGHTS, YDEGEE. The CDR3 totals 16 residues. CDR3 nucleotides: TGTGCCAGCAGCTCCTACACGGCGGAATCCTACAATGAGCAGTTCTTC. Translated: CASSSYTAESYNEQFF.

The CDR3 DNA reads TGTGCCAGCAGTTACTCGCCACAGGGTGGTCAGCCCCAGCATTTT. Translated, it gives CASSYSPQGGQPQHF. This chain uses TRBV6-5 with TRBJ1-5; D perhaps matches TRBD1 (6 bases). CDR3 size: 15 residues. V was pared by 0 bases and J by 6 bases, with 12 bases between. Per the germline V gene, CDR1 is MNHEY and CDR2 is SVGAGI.

Here the CDR3 reads CASSLVGDWRITNYGYTF. The CDR3 DNA sequence: TGTGCCAGCAGCTTAGTAGGGGACTGGAGGATAACTAACTATGGCTACACCTTC. The chain links TRBV7-2 to TRBJ1-2; D may be TRBD1 (5 bases). Trimming stripped 1 base from V and 0 bases from J, with 18 bases between. CDR1 is SGHTA and CDR2 is FQGNSA in the germline V gene. The CDR3 is 18 amino acids.

The gene calls are TRBV4-2 and TRBJ1-6, with unresolved D. The CDR3 has 13 amino acids. Looked up from germline, CDR1 is LGHNA and CDR2 is YNFKEQ. Trimming removed 6 bases at V and 8 bases at J, with 11 bases between. CDR3 region: CASRKGGDSPLHF. CDR3 DNA sequence: TGTGCCAGCAGAAAAGGAGGAGATTCACCCCTCCACTTT.

The chain recombines TRBV9 with TRBJ1-1, with D unresolved. Trimming shortened V by 2 bases and J by 3 bases, and 8 bases separated the two germline ends. The germline V gene has CDR1 SGDLS and CDR2 YYNGEE. The CDR3 is made up of 13 amino acids. The CDR3 coding sequence is TGTGCCAGCAGCGTCGACACCGACACTGAAGCTTTCTTT. It is translated as CASSVDTDTEAFF.

J is TRBJ2-3 and V is TRBV7-3; 8 bases fit TRBD2. V shed 5 bases and J 2 bases; nucleotides not matched to a gene: 3. The length of the CDR3 is 14 residues. Germline-derived CDR1 and CDR2 are SGHTA and FQGTGA. CDR3 region: CASSAGGHTDTQYF. The DNA for the CDR3 is TGTGCCAGCAGCGCGGGGGGACACACAGATACGCAGTATTTT.

The table lists this clone with a count of one. This chain uses TRBV7-2 with TRBJ1-1, with D perhaps matching TRBD1 (6 bases). With 6 bases removed from V and 3 bases from J, the gap between germline ends came to 11 bases. The CDR3 length is 13 residues. Germline CDR1 and CDR2: SGHTA and FQGNSA. CDR3 DNA: TGTGCCAGCAGGAACTACAGGGACACTGAAGCTTTCTTT. Translation gives CASRNYRDTEAFF.

This clone was seen just once. This rearrangement joins TRBV11-2 to TRBJ2-2; TRBD2 matches at 9 bases. Germline V gives CDR1 SGHAT, CDR2 FQNNGV. V lost 4 bases, J lost 1 base, and 13 bases stayed unmatched. The CDR3 sequence is 19 residues long. This CDR3 is CASSSPQKREVQNTGELFF. The CDR3 DNA sequence: TGTGCCAGCAGCTCCCCCCAAAAGCGGGAGGTTCAGAACACCGGGGAGCTGTTTTTT.

The chain couples TRBV15 to TRBJ1-2; no clear D. V dropped 0 bases and J dropped 3 bases, with 14 bases sitting between them. The CDR3 sequence is 16 residues long. Germline V gene sequence: CDR1 LNHNV, CDR2 YYDKDF (reference sequence). Written as DNA, the CDR3 is TGTGCCACCAGCAGAGACCGGGATATACTTTACTATGGCTACACCTTC. Translating gives CATSRDRDILYYGYTF. Drawing the rest from reference TRBV15 and TRBJ1-2, the complete variable domain is DAMVIQNPRYQVTQFGKPVTLSCSQTLNHNVMYWYQQKSSQAPKLLFHYYDKDFNNEADTPDNFQSRRPNTSFCFLDIRSPGLGDTAMYLCATSRDRDILYYGYTFGSGTRLTVV.

The CDR3 spells CASSLERQLAGYTF. CDR3 coding DNA: TGTGCCAGCAGCTTAGAGAGGCAGTTAGCCGGCTACACCTTC. The chain links TRBV7-2 to TRBJ1-2; D call uncertain. V dropped 1 base and J dropped 8 bases, with 14 bases sitting between them. The CDR3 loop spans 14 amino acids. CDR1 and CDR2 from the germline V gene are SGHTA and FQGNSA.

Only a few counts were recorded for this clone. The J gene is TRBJ2-3, the V gene TRBV3-1 (or the pseudogene TRBV3-2); 14 bases fit TRBD2. The CDR3 runs to 20 residues. V dropped 3 bases and J dropped 4; count of bases not matched to a gene: 15. The germline V gene encodes CDR1 LGHDT and CDR2 YNNKEL (reference sequence). The chain's CDR3 is CASSQAKEGLAGVWADTQYF. The CDR3 bases are TGTGCCAGCAGCCAGGCGAAAGAGGGACTAGCGGGAGTCTGGGCAGATACGCAGTATTTT.

The chain uses TRBV28 and TRBJ2-3; no definite D call. Per the germline V gene, CDR1 is MDHEN and CDR2 is SYDVKM. Trimming pared 3 bases from V and 10 bases from J, leaving 11 bases between. The CDR3 has 12 amino acids. The DNA of the CDR3 is TGTGCCAGCAGTTTGGAGCTCCCTGCGCAGTATTTT. It yields the protein CASSLELPAQYF. The full variable domain, its missing parts supplied by reference TRBV28 and TRBJ2-3, is DVKVTQSSRYLVKRTGEKVFLECVQDMDHENMFWYRQDPGLGLRLIYFSYDVKMKEKGDIPEGYSVSREKKERFSLILESASTNQTSMYLCASSLELPAQYFGPGTRLTVL.

V usage is TRBV27 and J usage is TRBJ2-5, with a possible D match to TRBD1 (5 bases). The V gene lost 3 bases and the J gene lost 4 bases, with 15 bases spanning the gap. The CDR3 is 15 residues long. The germline CDR1 and CDR2 sequences are MNHEY and SMNVEV (reference sequence). The CDR3 coding sequence is TGTGCCAGCAGTTTCGTCAGGGTCATAGGAGAGACCCAGTACTTC. Translating gives CASSFVRVIGETQYF.

The gene calls are TRBV18 and TRBJ2-1; 9 nucleotides agree with TRBD2. This CDR3 has 15 amino acids. Germline V gene lookup returns CDR1 KGHSH and CDR2 LQKENI. V trimming: 3 bases; J trimming: 5 bases; junction bases outside the gene matches: 5. The CDR3: CASSPASGVNNEQFF. In DNA, the CDR3 is TGTGCCAGCTCACCGGCTAGCGGGGTCAACAATGAGCAGTTCTTC. Drawing the rest from reference TRBV18 and TRBJ2-1, the complete variable domain is NAGVMQNPRHLVRRRGQEARLRCSPMKGHSHVYWYRQLPEEGLKFMVYLQKENIIDESGMPKERFSAEFPKEGPSILRIQQVVRGDSAAYFCASSPASGVNNEQFFGPGTRLTVL.